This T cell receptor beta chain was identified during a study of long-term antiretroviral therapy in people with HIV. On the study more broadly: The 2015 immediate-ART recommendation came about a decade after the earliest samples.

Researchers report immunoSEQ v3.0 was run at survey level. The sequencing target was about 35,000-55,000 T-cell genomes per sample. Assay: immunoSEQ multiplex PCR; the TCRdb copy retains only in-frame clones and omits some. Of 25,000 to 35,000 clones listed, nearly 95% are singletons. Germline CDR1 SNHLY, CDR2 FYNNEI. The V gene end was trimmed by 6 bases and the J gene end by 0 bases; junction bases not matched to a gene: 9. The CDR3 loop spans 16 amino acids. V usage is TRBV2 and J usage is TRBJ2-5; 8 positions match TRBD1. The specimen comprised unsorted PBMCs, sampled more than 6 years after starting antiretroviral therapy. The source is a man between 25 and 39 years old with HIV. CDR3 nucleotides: TGTGCCAGCAGGCACAGGGGGTTGCGCGACCAAGAGACCCAGTACTTC. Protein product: CASRHRGLRDQETQYF.